The subject of this entry is one T cell receptor beta chain. The data were obtained in a study of shared T cell receptors in the human thymus. Data came from immunoSEQ multiplex PCR; TCRdb stores just in-frame clones and leaves some out. The data show more than 550,000 clones, 80% to 90% seen once. Germline lookup yields CDR1 MGHRA and CDR2 YSYEKL. V lost 4 bases to trimming and J lost 6 bases; unmatched junction nucleotides: 8. This CDR3 is 16 amino acids long. The same data also went into a second study, on human thymus T cells. That study reports: Healthy Finnish infants undergoing corrective surgery for congenital heart defects were the donors. Resections obtained during corrective heart surgery supplied the thymus tissue. Highly overlapping thymic repertoires among unrelated individuals were reported in related research.

Sample: thymocytes. The TCR was taken from a girl under three years old with a congenital heart defect. The chain is built from TRBV4-1 and TRBJ2-1, with 11 bases matching TRBD1. CDR3 sequence reads: CASSRPGTGGPNEQFF. CDR3 DNA sequence: TGCGCCAGCAGCCGTCCCGGGACAGGGGGACCCAATGAGCAGTTCTTC.